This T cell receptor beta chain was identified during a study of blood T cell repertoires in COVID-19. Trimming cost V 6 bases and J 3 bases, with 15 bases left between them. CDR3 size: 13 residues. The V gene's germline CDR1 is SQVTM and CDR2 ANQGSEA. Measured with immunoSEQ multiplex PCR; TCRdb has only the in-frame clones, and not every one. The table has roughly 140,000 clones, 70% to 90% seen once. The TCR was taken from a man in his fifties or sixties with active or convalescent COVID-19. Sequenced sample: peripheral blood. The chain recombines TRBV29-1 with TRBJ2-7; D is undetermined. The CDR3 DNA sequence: TGCAGCGTGGGCGTAGGAGTCGGCTACGAGCAGTACTTC. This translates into CSVGVGVGYEQYF.